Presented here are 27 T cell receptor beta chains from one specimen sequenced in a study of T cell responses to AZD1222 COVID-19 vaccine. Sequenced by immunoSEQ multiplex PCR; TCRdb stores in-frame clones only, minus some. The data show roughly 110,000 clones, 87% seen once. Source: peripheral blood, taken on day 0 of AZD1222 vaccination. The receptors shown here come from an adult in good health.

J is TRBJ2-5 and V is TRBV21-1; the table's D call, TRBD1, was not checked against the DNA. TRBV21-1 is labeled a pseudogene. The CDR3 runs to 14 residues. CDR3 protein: CASSKGQYQETQYF. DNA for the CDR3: TGTGCCAGCAGCAAAGGACAGTACCAAGAGACCCAGTACTTC.

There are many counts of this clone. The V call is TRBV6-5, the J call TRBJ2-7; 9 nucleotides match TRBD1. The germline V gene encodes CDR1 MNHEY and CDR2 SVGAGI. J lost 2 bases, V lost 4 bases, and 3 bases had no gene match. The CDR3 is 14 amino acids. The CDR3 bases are TGTGCCAGCAGTTCGGGACAGGGAACCTACGAGCAGTACTTC. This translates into CASSSGQGTYEQYF.

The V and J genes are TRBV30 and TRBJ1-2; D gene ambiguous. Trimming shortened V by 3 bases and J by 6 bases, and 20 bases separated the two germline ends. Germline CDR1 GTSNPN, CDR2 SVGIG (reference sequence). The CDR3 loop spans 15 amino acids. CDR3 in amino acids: CAWSDGPQRHNGYTF. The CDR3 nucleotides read TGTGCCTGGAGCGATGGACCGCAGAGACATAATGGCTACACCTTC.

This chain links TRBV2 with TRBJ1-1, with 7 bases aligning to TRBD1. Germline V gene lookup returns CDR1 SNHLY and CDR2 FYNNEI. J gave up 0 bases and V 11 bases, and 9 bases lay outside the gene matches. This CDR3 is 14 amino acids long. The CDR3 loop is CAGRQGIMNTEAFF. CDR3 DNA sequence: TGTGCCGGGCGACAGGGTATCATGAACACTGAAGCTTTCTTT.

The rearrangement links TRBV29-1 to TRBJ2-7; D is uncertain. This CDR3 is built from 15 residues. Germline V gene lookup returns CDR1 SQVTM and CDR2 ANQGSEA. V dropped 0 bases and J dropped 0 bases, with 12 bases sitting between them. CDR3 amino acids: CSVEDELEDSYEQYF. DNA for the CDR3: TGCAGCGTTGAAGATGAATTGGAAGACTCCTACGAGCAGTACTTC.

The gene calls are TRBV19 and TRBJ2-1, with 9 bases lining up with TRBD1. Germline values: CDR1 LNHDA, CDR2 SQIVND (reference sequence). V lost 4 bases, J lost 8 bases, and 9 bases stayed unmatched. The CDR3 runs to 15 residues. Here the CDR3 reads CASSTPGQGAHEQFF. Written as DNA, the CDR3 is TGTGCCAGTAGTACACCGGGACAGGGAGCGCATGAGCAGTTCTTC.

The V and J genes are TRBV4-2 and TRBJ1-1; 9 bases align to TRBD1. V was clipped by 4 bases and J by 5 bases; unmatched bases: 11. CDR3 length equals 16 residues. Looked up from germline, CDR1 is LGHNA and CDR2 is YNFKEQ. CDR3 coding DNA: TGTGCCAGCAGCCCTGGACAGGGGCGCGGAGGAACTGAAGCTTTCTTT. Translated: CASSPGQGRGGTEAFF.

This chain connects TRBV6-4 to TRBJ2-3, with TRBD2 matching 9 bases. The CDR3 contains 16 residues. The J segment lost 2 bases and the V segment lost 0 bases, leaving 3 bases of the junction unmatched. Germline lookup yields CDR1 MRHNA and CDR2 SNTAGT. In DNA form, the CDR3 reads TGTGCCAGCAGTGACTCGGCGGGGGGGGTCACAGATACGCAGTATTTT. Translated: CASSDSAGGVTDTQYF.

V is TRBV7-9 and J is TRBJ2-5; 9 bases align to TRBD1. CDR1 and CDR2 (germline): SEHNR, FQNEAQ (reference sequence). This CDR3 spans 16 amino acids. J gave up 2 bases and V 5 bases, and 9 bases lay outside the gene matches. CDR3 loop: CASSNPDRGAQETQYF. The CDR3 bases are TGTGCCAGCAGCAACCCCGACAGGGGGGCTCAAGAGACCCAGTACTTC.

CDR3 bases: TGTGCCAGCAGCTTTTTGGCGGGAGAATTGATAGACGAGCAGTACTTC. Protein sequence: CASSFLAGELIDEQYF. V usage is TRBV7-6 and J usage is TRBJ2-7; 7 bases match TRBD2. Germline V gene sequence: CDR1 SGHVS, CDR2 FNYEAQ. Germline trimming cut 3 bases from V and 5 bases from J; bases unmatched to any gene: 13. The CDR3 is 16 residues long.

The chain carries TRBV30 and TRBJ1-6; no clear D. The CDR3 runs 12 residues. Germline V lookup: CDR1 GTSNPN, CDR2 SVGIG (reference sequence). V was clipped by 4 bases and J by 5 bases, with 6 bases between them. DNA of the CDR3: TGTGCCTGGACAACCGATAATTCACCCCTCCACTTT. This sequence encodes CAWTTDNSPLHF.

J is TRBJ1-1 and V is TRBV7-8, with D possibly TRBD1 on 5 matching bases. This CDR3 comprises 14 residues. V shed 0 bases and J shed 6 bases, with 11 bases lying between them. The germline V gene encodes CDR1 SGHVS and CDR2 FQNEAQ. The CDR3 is CASSLAGAGAEAFF. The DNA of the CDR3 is TGTGCCAGCAGCTTAGCCGGGGCGGGTGCTGAAGCTTTCTTT. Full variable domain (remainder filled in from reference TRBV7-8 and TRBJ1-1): GAGVSQSPRYKVAKRGQDVALRCDPISGHVSLFWYQQALGQGPEFLTYFQNEAQLDKSGLPSDRFFAERPEGSVSTLKIQRTQQEDSAVYLCASSLAGAGAEAFFGQGTRLTVV.

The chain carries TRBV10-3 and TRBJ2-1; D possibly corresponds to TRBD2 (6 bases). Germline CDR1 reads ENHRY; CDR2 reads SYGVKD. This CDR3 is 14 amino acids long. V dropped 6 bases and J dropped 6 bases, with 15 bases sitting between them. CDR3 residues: CAIRAPNSGNEQFF. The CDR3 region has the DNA TGTGCCATCAGGGCCCCGAATAGCGGCAATGAGCAGTTCTTC.

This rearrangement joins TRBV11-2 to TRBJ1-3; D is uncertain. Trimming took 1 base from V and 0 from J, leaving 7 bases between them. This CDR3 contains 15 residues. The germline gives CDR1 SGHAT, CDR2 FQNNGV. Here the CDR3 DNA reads TGTGCCAGCAGCTTAGTCGGTCCCTCTGGAAACACCATATATTTT. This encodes CASSLVGPSGNTIYF.

CDR3 DNA sequence: TGTGCCAGTAGAGAGGCGGACTATGGCTACACCTTC. Protein: CASREADYGYTF. The chain carries TRBV19 and TRBJ1-2; D is unclear. Germline V gene data show CDR1 as LNHDA and CDR2 as SQIVND (reference sequence). This CDR3 is built from 12 residues. V dropped 6 bases and J dropped 3 bases, with 8 bases sitting between them.

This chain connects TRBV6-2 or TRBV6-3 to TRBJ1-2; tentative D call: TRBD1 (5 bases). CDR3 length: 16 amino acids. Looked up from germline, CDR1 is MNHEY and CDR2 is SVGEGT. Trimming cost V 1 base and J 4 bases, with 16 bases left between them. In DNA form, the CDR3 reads TGTGCCAGCAGTTACTTCGAGAGGTTCGGGGGCTATGGCTACACCTTC. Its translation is CASSYFERFGGYGYTF.

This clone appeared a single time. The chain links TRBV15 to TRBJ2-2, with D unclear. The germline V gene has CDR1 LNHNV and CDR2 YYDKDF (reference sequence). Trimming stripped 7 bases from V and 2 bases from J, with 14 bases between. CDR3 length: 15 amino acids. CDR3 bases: TGTGCCACCACCGAAACGACAACCAACACCGGGGAGCTGTTTTTT. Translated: CATTETTTNTGELFF.

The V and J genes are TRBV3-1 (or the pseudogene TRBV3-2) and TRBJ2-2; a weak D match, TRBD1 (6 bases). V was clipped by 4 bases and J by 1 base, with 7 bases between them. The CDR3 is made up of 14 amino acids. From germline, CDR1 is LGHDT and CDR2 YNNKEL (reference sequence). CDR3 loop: CASSLDRNTGELFF. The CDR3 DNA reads TGTGCCAGCAGCCTGGACAGGAACACCGGGGAGCTGTTTTTT.

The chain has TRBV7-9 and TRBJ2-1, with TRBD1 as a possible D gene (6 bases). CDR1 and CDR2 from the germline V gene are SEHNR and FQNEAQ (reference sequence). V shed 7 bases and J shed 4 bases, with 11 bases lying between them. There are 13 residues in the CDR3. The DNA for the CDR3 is TGTGCCAGCAAACTACAGGGTTACAATGAGCAGTTCTTC. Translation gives CASKLQGYNEQFF. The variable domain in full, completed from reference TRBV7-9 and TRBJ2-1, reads DTGVSQNPRHKITKRGQNVTFRCDPISEHNRLYWYRQTLGQGPEFLTYFQNEAQLEKSRLLSDRFSAERPKGSFSTLEIQRTEQGDSAMYLCASKLQGYNEQFFGPGTRLTVL.

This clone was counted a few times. In DNA, the CDR3 is TGTGCCAGCAGCTTTGGGGGGAATTTAGTCGCTAACTATGGCTACACCTTC. Translating it yields CASSFGGNLVANYGYTF. The chain combines TRBV5-4 with TRBJ1-2, with TRBD1 as a possible D gene (5 bases). The CDR3 is 17 amino acids. Germline V gene lookup returns CDR1 SGHNT and CDR2 YYREEE (reference sequence). The germline V and J ends were trimmed by 2 bases and 0 bases, with 17 bases remaining between them.

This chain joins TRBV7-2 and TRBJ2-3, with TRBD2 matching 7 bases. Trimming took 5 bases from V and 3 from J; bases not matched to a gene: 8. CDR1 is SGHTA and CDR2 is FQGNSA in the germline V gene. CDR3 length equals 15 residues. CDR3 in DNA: TGTGCCAGCAGCCCCAGAACGGGGGGAACAGATACGCAGTATTTT. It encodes CASSPRTGGTDTQYF.

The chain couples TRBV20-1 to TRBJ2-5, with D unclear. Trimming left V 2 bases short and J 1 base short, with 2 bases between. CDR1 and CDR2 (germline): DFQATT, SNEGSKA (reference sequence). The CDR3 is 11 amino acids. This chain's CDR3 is CSARPQETQYF. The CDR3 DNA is TGCAGTGCTAGACCCCAAGAGACCCAGTACTTC.

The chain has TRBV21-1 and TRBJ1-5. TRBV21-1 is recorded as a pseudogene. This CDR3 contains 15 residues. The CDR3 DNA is TGTGCCAGCAGCAAAGGGGGGGAGAGCAATCAGCCCCAGCATTTT. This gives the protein CASSKGGESNQPQHF.

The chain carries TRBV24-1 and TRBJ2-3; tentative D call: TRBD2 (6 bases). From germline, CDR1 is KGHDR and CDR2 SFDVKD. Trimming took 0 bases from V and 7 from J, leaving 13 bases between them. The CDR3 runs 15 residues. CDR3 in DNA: TGTGCCACCAGTGATTTGGGGCGGGATACTTATACGCAGTATTTT. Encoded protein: CATSDLGRDTYTQYF.

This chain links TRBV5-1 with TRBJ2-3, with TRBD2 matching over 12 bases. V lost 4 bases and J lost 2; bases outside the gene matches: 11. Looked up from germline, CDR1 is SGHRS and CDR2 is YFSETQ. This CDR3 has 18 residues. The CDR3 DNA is TGCGCCAGCAGCCCCAGATCCCTAGCGGGAGGGGCCACAGATACGCAGTATTTT. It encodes CASSPRSLAGGATDTQYF.

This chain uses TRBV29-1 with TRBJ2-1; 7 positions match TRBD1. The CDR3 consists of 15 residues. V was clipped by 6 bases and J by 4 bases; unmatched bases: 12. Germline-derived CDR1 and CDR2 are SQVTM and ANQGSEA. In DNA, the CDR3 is TGCAGCGTCTTGCGTCCAGGGGGTATATACAATGAGCAGTTCTTC. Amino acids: CSVLRPGGIYNEQFF.

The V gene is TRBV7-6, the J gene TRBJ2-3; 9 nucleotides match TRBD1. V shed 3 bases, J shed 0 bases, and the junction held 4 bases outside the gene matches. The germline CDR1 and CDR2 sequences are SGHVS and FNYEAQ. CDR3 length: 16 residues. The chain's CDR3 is CASSFTGGSSTDTQYF. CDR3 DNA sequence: TGTGCCAGCAGCTTCACAGGGGGCTCTAGCACAGATACGCAGTATTTT.